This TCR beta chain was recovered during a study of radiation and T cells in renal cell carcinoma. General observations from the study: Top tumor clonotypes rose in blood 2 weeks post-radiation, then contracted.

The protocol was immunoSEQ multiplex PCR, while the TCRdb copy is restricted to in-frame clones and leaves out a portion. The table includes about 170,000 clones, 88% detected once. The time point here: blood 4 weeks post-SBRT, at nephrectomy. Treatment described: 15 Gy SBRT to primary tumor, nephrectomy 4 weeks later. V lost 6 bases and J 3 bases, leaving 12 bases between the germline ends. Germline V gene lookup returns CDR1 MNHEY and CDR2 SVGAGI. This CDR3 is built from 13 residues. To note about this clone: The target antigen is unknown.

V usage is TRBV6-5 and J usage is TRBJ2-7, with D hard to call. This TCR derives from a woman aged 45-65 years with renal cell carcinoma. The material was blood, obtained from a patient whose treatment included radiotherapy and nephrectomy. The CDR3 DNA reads TGTGCCAGCAGCCCCTCGTCAAACTACGAGCAGTACTTC. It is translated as CASSPSSNYEQYF.